This passage covers 5 T cell receptor beta chains from one sample sequenced in a study of T cell changes during pregnancy in multiple sclerosis. Generated by immunoSEQ multiplex PCR, the TCRdb table keeps only in-frame clones and is missing some. In the table there are 65,000 to 95,000 clones, approximately 94% of which are singletons. The specimen comprised peripheral blood, sampled after pregnancy. These receptor sequences come from a female donor in good health, enrolled as a control in a pregnancy study.

V is TRBV7-3 and J is TRBJ1-2; D call uncertain. The CDR3 has 15 amino acids. Trimming cost V 5 bases and J 3 bases, with 16 bases left between them. Per the germline V gene, CDR1 is SGHTA and CDR2 is FQGTGA. CDR3 nucleotides: TGTGCCAGCAGCCCAGCCGGGCCCGGGGACTATGGCTACACCTTC. This translates into CASSPAGPGDYGYTF.

This chain links TRBV11-3 with TRBJ2-2; perhaps TRBD1 as D (6 bases). This CDR3 contains 15 residues. Germline-derived CDR1 and CDR2 are SGHNT and YENEEA. V dropped 5 bases and J dropped 2 bases, with 12 bases sitting between them. The CDR3 sequence is CASSPGVANTGELFF. CDR3 bases: TGTGCCAGCAGCCCAGGGGTTGCCAACACCGGGGAGCTGTTTTTT. Based on the CDR3 plus reference TRBV11-3 and TRBJ2-2, the full variable domain is EAGVVQSPRYKIIEKKQPVAFWCNPISGHNTLYWYLQNLGQGPELLIRYENEEAVDDSQLPKDRFSAERLKGVDSTLKIQPAELGDSAVYLCASSPGVANTGELFFGEGSRLTVL.

The chain joins TRBV4-2 to TRBJ1-6; D uncertain. Germline CDR1 is LGHNA and CDR2 is YNFKEQ. This CDR3 region has 17 residues. V dropped 5 bases and J dropped 6 bases, with 20 bases sitting between them. The CDR3 spells CASSDNEEAQVNSPLHF. CDR3 DNA sequence: TGTGCCAGCAGCGACAACGAGGAGGCACAAGTTAATTCACCCCTCCACTTT.

CDR3 DNA: TGTGCCAGCAGCTTCCGACTAGCGGAGCCCTACGAGCAGTACTTC. It specifies CASSFRLAEPYEQYF. The chain uses TRBV11-2 and TRBJ2-7; the match to TRBD2 covers 9 bases. V lost 3 bases and J lost 2; bases outside the gene matches: 5. Germline V lookup: CDR1 SGHAT, CDR2 FQNNGV. The CDR3 is made up of 15 amino acids.

This clone was observed once. This chain connects TRBV7-8 to TRBJ2-2; the D gene is possibly TRBD1 (6 bases). Germline lookup yields CDR1 SGHVS and CDR2 FQNEAQ. V gave up 1 base and J gave up 8 bases, with 17 bases separating them. The CDR3 consists of 16 residues. As DNA, the CDR3 is TGTGCCAGCAGCTTAGGTTCAGGGGTCTTACGGGGGGAGCTGTTTTTT. This codes for CASSLGSGVLRGELFF. The full variable domain, rest sourced from reference TRBV7-8 and TRBJ2-2, is GAGVSQSPRYKVAKRGQDVALRCDPISGHVSLFWYQQALGQGPEFLTYFQNEAQLDKSGLPSDRFFAERPEGSVSTLKIQRTQQEDSAVYLCASSLGSGVLRGELFFGEGSRLTVL.